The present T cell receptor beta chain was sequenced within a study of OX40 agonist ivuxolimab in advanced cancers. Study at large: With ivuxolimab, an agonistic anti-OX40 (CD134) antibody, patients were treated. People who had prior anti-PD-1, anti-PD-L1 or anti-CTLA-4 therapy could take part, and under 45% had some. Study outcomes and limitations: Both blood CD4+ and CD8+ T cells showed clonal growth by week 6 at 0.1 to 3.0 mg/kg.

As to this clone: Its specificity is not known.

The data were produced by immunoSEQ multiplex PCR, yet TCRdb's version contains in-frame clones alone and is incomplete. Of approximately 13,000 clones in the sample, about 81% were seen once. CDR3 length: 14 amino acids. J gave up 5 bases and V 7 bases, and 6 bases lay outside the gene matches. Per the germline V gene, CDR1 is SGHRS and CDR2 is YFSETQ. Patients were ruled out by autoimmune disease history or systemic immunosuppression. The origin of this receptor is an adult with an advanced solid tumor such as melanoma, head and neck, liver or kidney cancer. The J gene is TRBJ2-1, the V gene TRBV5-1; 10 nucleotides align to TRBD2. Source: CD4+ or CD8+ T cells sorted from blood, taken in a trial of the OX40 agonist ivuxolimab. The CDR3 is CASVDGLADNEQFF. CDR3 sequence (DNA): TGCGCCAGCGTTGACGGACTAGCGGACAATGAGCAGTTCTTC. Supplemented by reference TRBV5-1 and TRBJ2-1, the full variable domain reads KAGVTQTPRYLIKTRGQQVTLSCSPISGHRSVSWYQQTPGQGLQFLFEYFSETQRNKGNFPGRFSGRQFSNSRSEMNVSTLELGDSALYLCASVDGLADNEQFFGPGTRLTVL.